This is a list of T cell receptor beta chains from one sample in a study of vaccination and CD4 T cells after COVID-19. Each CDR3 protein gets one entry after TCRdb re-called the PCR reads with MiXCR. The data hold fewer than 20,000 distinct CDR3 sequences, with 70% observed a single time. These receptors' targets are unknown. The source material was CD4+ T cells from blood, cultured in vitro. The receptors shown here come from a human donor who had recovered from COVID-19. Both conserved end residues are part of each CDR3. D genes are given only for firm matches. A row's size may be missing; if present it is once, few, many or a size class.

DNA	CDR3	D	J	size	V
TGTGCCAGCAGGGAAACCAAATCGACAGGGGGAGCGACCCAGTACTTC	CASRETKSTGGATQYF	TRBD1	TRBJ2-5	-	TRBV2
TGTGCCAGCAGGCGGGGACGGGATAATTCACCCCTCCACTTT	CASRRGRDNSPLHF	-	TRBJ1-6	-	TRBV6-1
TGTGCCTGGTCTCTAAGGAGGGGTGAGACCCAGTACTTC	CAWSLRRGETQYF	-	TRBJ2-5	-	TRBV30
TGCAGTGCTAGAGGGGGCGGGAGTTTTGTTGGTGAGCAGTTCTTC	CSARGGGSFVGEQFF	TRBD2	TRBJ2-1	-	TRBV20-1
TGTGCCAGCACCCTACAGGGGGCGAGCACAGATACGCAGTATTTT	CASTLQGASTDTQYF	TRBD1	TRBJ2-3	few	TRBV2
TGTGCCAGCAGCCCCCACAGGGAGCGGAACACTGAAGCTTTCTTT	CASSPHRERNTEAFF	-	TRBJ1-1	-	TRBV7-2
TGCAGTGCTAGAGGTGCGGGAACATACTACAATGAGCAGTTCTTC	CSARGAGTYYNEQFF	-	TRBJ2-1	-	TRBV20-1
TGTGCCAGCAGCGTAAACAGGGGGCGGACCACTGAAGCTTTCTTT	CASSVNRGRTTEAFF	TRBD1	TRBJ1-1	-	TRBV11-2
TGTGCCAGCAGTTACTCGACGTGGTTGGCGAACACTGAAGCTTTCTTT	CASSYSTWLANTEAFF	-	TRBJ1-1	-	TRBV6-5
TGTGCCAGCAGTTACGGAAAGGGGGCGTCAGATACGCAGTATTTT	CASSYGKGASDTQYF	TRBD1	TRBJ2-3	-	TRBV6-5
TGTGCCAGCAGTCCGCAGACAGTTTCCTACGAGCAGTACTTC	CASSPQTVSYEQYF	-	TRBJ2-7	once	TRBV27
TGTGCCGCCCGGAGGACCCAGCACTACGAGCAGTACTTC	CAARRTQHYEQYF	-	TRBJ2-7	-	TRBV28
TGTGCCGGCAGCTCCCCAGGTGGGTACCAAGAGACCCAGTACTTC	CAGSSPGGYQETQYF	-	TRBJ2-5	-	TRBV7-7
TGTGCCACCAGTGATGGGACCGGGACAGGGAACACTGAAGCTTTCTTT	CATSDGTGTGNTEAFF	TRBD1	TRBJ1-1	-	TRBV24-1
TGTGCCAGCAGCCAAGGACAGGGGGCTGCCGGAAACACCATATATTTT	CASSQGQGAAGNTIYF	TRBD1	TRBJ1-3	-	TRBV7-2
TGTGCCAGCAGTTTATTCCGAGGAAATAATTCACCCCTCCACTTT	CASSLFRGNNSPLHF	-	TRBJ1-6	-	TRBV27
TGTGCCAGCAAGGGCGCCGGCGGTATATACAATGAGCAGTTCTTC	CASKGAGGIYNEQFF	-	TRBJ2-1	once	TRBV11-1
TGTGCCATCAGCCAGAACACCGGGGAGCTGTTTTTT	CAISQNTGELFF	-	TRBJ2-2	-	TRBV10-3
TGTGCCAGCAGCTTAGGGCCAGCGGGAAGCTCCTACGAGCAGTACTTC	CASSLGPAGSSYEQYF	TRBD2	TRBJ2-7	few	TRBV7-2
TGTGCCAGCAGCCTGTTTCAGGACAGGAAAGCATCCTATAATTCACCCCTCCACTTT	CASSLFQDRKASYNSPLHF	-	TRBJ1-6	medium-sized	TRBV21-1
TGTGCCAGTAGTATGGGGGGGGCCCCCGAAGCTTTCTTT	CASSMGGAPEAFF	-	TRBJ1-1	few	TRBV19
TGTGCCACCAGTGATTTTAGGACTAGCGGGAGGGCCGGAACCGGGGAGCTGTTTTTT	CATSDFRTSGRAGTGELFF	TRBD2	TRBJ2-2	-	TRBV24-1
TGCAGTGCTAGGGGGAGAACGAACACTGAAGCTTTCTTT	CSARGRTNTEAFF	-	TRBJ1-1	-	TRBV20-1
TGTGCCAGCAAAGAAAGCGGGAGGGTTTACGAGCAGTACTTC	CASKESGRVYEQYF	TRBD2	TRBJ2-7	-	TRBV28
TGTGCCAGCGAACCCCACGGGGACACCGGGGAGCTGTTTTTT	CASEPHGDTGELFF	-	TRBJ2-2	once	TRBV2
TGTGCCAGCTCACCACAGAGGGAGGAGCCCCAGCATTTT	CASSPQREEPQHF	-	TRBJ1-5	-	TRBV18
TGTGCCAGCACCCCCGGACAGGGGTTTTCACCCCTCCACTTT	CASTPGQGFSPLHF	TRBD1	TRBJ1-6	-	TRBV7-2
TGTGCCAGCAGTCGCCCCGGAACTAGCGGGACCTACGAGCAGTACTTC	CASSRPGTSGTYEQYF	TRBD2	TRBJ2-7	few	TRBV27
TGTGCCAGCAGCTCCGAGATGAACACTGAAGCTTTCTTT	CASSSEMNTEAFF	-	TRBJ1-1	-	TRBV7-9
TGTGCCAGCTCCCCCCTGGGTGAGCAGTTCTTC	CASSPLGEQFF	-	TRBJ2-1	-	TRBV7-2
TGTGCCAGCAGTCTCGGGGGGAGCGGGAGGGCAGATACGCAGTATTTT	CASSLGGSGRADTQYF	TRBD2	TRBJ2-3	-	TRBV28
TGTGCCAGCAGCCACGCCACAGGGACGTCCACCGGGGAGCTGTTTTTT	CASSHATGTSTGELFF	-	TRBJ2-2	-	TRBV5-4
TGCAGTGCTCCTACGGGACTAGTTATCGAGCAGTACTTC	CSAPTGLVIEQYF	TRBD2	TRBJ2-7	-	TRBV20-1
TGTGCCAGCAGTGGACGGGACAGACTTAACTATGGCTACACCTTC	CASSGRDRLNYGYTF	TRBD1	TRBJ1-2	medium-sized	TRBV6-1
TGTGCCAGCAGTTATAGGGGCCTCAACACTGAAGCTTTCTTT	CASSYRGLNTEAFF	-	TRBJ1-1	few	TRBV6-5
TGTGCCATCAGTGATTCGGGACAGGGTTCCGATGGCTACACCTTC	CAISDSGQGSDGYTF	TRBD1	TRBJ1-2	-	TRBV10-3
TGTGCCAGCAGTTTACTAGCGGGAGACTACGAGCAGTACTTC	CASSLLAGDYEQYF	TRBD2	TRBJ2-7	-	TRBV28
TGTGCCACCCCTAGCGGGAGGGCCCCGTTGGATACGCAGTATTTT	CATPSGRAPLDTQYF	TRBD2	TRBJ2-3	-	TRBV10-3
TGTGCCAGCAGCGAGGGGCTGGTGGGAGGCTACACCTTC	CASSEGLVGGYTF	-	TRBJ1-2	-	TRBV7-9
TGCAGTGCTAGTCCGGGACTAGCGGGAGACAATGAGCAGTTCTTC	CSASPGLAGDNEQFF	TRBD2	TRBJ2-1	-	TRBV20-1
TGTGCCAGCAGCTCCGGGGGACAAGAGACCCAGTACTTC	CASSSGGQETQYF	-	TRBJ2-5	few	TRBV21-1
TGTGCCAGCAGCTTAATGGCGAGCGGGACCAGCACAGATACGCAGTATTTT	CASSLMASGTSTDTQYF	TRBD2	TRBJ2-3	-	TRBV7-2
TGCAGTGTTGAGACAGGGGGCGGATCGTCTACCAAAAACATTCAGTACTTC	CSVETGGGSSTKNIQYF	TRBD1	TRBJ2-4	-	TRBV20-1